The present T cell receptor beta chain was sequenced within a study of patients and donors after allogeneic stem cell transplantation. The CDR3 is made up of 13 amino acids. The ends were cut back, 2 bases at V and 8 bases at J, with 12 bases in the middle. Germline V gene sequence: CDR1 MNHEY, CDR2 SMNVEV (reference sequence). TCRdb fed the RT-PCR reads into MiXCR, producing one record per CDR3 protein. The table has over 150,000 distinct CDR3 sequences, 41% seen once; the top ten hold 33%. The V call is TRBV27, the J call TRBJ1-1; D is ambiguous. This TCR derives from a human donor who was either an allogeneic HSCT recipient or a stem cell or donor lymphocyte infusion donor (not recorded which). It is not recorded whose cells these are; they may come from a transplant donor. Specimen: blood, either unsorted or a sorted T cell fraction (not recorded which). This CDR3 is CASSLAGNIEAFF. The CDR3 coding sequence is TGTGCCAGCAGTTTAGCGGGGAACATAGAAGCTTTCTTT.